This T cell receptor (beta chain) was captured by sequencing in a study of blood T cell repertoires in COVID-19 (dated by TCRdb to about 2020). With regard to the full study: Collaborator samples came from the United States, Italy and Spain and covered acute and convalescent phases of COVID-19. The prospective study material was composed of cDNA or gDNA derived from T cells, B-cell-depleted T cells, or PBMCs. The dataset comprised deeply sampled blood TCRbeta repertoires from subjects exposed to, actively infected with, or recovered from COVID-19. The repertoires were released in a freely available public database intended as a resource for research on the immune response to SARS-CoV-2. Samples were obtained from the ongoing ImmuneRACE study (first 160 participants) and from some 1,200 subjects provided by 6 global collaborators. Sample metadata almost always included a de-identified subject ID, COVID-19 status, age in years and sex. HLA class I and class II types, where available, came from metadata supplied by the sample provider rather than from assay-based typing. The full study reports these points: Clinical and demographic metadata were provided uncurated, with the amount varying by source and participant.

The immunoSEQ Assay, a bias-controlled multiplex PCR, was used to amplify TCRbeta CDR3 regions from genomic DNA. Concerning the study's data processing: Within the assay, amplification of reference gene primers was used to estimate how many nucleated cells each sample contained. Sequence reads were collapsed and filtered to measure the absolute abundance of every unique TCRbeta CDR3 rearrangement. For each sample, productive Simpson clonality was calculated as the square root of Simpson's diversity index across productive rearrangements. The table was pulled from immuneACCESS by TCRdb, which kept in-frame rearrangements only. Such tables lose some clones; where checked, under half of the loss comes from unresolved V genes, and the rest has no known cause. Clone size and V and J calls were adopted from that table, with D and trimming inferred from the DNA. In this sample the table shows approximately 180,000 clones, almost 80% of which occur a single time. The ten largest clones add up to 15% to 20% of the sample.

Enrolling through a virtual design, the prospective study's participants ranged in age from roughly 18 to 89 years and lived across 24 United States geographic areas. In the prospective study, participants were assigned to cohorts based on the clinical history participants reported in a screening survey and a study questionnaire. ImmuneRACE Cohort 3 recovered participants were defined by two consecutive negative NP/OP PCR tests, healthcare professional clearance, or symptom resolution. Each participant in the prospective study had whole blood, serum and a nasopharyngeal or oropharyngeal swab collected by mobile phlebotomists. Participants in the prospective study had the option to provide additional blood draws and questionnaires over a roughly two-month period. Prospective study blood samples were shipped either frozen or at room temperature before DNA extraction. The V end loses 4 bases and the J end loses 4 bases, and a stretch of 14 bases separates them. CDR1 and CDR2, looked up from the germline V gene, are SGHRS and YFSETQ. The CDR3 goes from the cysteine to the phenylalanine over 14 residues. The only DNA kept is the CDR3, 42 bases in frame from the first base.

Worth noting for this clone: The antigen this receptor binds is unknown. Per-base quality was not reported, and no clone a single base away is much larger than it.

The rearrangement joined TRBV5-1 to TRBJ2-5; TRBD1 could be the D gene, as 6 bases match. This clonotype originated in a woman between 50 and 59 years old who had recovered from COVID-19. The specimen sequenced was PBMCs or T cells enriched from blood (not recorded which). CDR3 protein: CASSTIQGLETQYF. The nucleotides are TGCGCCAGCAGCACCATACAGGGCCTAGAGACCCAGTACTTC.